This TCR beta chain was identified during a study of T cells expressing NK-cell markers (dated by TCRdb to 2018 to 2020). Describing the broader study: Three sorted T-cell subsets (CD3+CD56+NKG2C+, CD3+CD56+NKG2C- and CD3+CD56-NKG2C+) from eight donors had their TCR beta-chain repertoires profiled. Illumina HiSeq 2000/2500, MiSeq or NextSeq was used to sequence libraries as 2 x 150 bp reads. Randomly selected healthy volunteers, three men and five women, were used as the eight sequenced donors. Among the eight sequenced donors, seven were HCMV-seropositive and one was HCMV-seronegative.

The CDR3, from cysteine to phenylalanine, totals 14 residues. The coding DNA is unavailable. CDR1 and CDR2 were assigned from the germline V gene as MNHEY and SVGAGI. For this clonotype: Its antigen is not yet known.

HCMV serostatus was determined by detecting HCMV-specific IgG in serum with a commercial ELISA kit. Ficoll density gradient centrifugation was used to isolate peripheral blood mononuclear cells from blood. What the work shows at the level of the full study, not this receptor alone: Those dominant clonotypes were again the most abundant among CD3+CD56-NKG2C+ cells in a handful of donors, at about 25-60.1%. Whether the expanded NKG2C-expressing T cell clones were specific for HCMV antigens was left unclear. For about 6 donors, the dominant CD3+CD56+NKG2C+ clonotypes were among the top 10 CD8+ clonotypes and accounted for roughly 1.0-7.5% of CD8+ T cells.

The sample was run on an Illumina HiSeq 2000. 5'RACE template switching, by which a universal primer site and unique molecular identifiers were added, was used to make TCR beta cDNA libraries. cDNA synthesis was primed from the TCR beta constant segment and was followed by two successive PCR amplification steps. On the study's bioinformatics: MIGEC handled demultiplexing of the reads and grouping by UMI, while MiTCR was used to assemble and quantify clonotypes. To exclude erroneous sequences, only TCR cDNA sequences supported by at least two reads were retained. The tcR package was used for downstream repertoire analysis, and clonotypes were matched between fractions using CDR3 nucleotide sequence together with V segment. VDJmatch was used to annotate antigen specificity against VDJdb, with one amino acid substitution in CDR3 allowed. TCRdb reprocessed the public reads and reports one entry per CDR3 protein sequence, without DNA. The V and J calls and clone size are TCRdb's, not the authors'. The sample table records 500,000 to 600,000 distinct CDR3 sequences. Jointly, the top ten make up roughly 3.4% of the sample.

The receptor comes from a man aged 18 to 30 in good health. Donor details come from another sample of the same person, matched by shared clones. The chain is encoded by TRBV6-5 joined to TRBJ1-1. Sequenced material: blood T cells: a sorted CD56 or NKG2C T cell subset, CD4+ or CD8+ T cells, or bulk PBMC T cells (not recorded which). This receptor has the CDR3 CASSYSWSVAEAFF.